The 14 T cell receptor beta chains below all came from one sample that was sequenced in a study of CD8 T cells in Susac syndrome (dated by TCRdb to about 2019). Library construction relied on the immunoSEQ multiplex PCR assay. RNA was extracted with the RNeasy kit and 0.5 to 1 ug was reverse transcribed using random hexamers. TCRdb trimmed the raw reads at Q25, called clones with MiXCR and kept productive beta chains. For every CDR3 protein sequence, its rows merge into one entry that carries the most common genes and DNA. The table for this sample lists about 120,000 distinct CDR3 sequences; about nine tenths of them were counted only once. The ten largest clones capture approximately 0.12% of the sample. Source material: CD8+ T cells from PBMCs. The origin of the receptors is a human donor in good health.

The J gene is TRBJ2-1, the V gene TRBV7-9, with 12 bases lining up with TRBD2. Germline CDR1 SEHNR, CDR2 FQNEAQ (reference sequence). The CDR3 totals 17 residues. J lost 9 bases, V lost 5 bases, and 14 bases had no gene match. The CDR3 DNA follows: TGTGCCAGCAGCCCAAAGAAGCTAGCGGGGGGGCGTGGTGAGCAGTTCTTC. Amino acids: CASSPKKLAGGRGEQFF.

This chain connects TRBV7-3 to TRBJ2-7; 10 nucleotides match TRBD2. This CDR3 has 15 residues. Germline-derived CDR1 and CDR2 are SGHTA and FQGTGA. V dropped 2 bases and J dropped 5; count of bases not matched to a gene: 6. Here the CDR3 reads CASSLLASGRDEQYF. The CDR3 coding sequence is TGTGCCAGCAGCTTATTGGCTAGCGGGAGAGACGAGCAGTACTTC.

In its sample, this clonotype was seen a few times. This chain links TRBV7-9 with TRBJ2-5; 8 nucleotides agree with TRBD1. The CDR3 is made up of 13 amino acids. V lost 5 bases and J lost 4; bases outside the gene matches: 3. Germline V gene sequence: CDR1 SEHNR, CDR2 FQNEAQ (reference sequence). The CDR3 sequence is CASSPGQGETQYF. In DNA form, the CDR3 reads TGTGCCAGCAGCCCCGGACAGGGAGAGACCCAGTACTTC.

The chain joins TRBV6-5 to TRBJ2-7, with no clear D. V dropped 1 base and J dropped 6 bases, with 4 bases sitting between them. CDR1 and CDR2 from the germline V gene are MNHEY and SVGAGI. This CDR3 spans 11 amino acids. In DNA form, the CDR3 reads TGTGCCAGCAGTTACTTGGGCGAGCAGTACTTC. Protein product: CASSYLGEQYF.

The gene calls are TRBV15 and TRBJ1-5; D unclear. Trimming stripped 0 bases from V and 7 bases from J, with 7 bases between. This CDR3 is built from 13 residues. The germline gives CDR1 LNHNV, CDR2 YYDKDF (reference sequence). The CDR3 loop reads CATSRDRGQPQHF. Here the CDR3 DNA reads TGTGCCACCAGCAGAGATCGGGGACAGCCCCAGCATTTT.

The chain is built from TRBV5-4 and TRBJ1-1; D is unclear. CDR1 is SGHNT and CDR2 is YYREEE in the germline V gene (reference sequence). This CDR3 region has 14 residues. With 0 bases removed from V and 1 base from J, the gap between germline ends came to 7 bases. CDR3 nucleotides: TGTGCCAGCAGCTTGGTTGCAGCGAACACTGAAGCTTTCTTT. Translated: CASSLVAANTEAFF.

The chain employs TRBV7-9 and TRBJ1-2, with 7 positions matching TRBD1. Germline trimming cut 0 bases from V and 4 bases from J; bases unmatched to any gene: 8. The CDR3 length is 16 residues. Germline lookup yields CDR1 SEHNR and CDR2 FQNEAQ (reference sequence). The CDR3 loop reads CASSLAEGAGGYGYTF. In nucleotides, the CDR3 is TGTGCCAGCAGCTTAGCGGAGGGGGCAGGAGGCTATGGCTACACCTTC. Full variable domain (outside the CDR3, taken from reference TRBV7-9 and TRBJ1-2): DTGVSQNPRHKITKRGQNVTFRCDPISEHNRLYWYRQTLGQGPEFLTYFQNEAQLEKSRLLSDRFSAERPKGSFSTLEIQRTEQGDSAMYLCASSLAEGAGGYGYTFGSGTRLTVV.

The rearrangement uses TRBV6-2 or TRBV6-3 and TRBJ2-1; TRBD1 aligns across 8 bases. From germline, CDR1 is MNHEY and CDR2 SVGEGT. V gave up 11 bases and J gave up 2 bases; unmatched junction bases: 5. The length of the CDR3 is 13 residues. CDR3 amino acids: CAGSGGPYNEQFF. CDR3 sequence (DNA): TGTGCCGGCTCAGGGGGCCCCTACAATGAGCAGTTCTTC.

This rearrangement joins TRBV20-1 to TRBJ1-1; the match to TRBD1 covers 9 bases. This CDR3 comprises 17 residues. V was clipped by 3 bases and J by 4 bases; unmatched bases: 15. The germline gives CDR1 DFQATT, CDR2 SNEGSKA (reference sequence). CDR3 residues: CSARGWDRDLWSTEAFF. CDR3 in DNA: TGCAGTGCTAGGGGGTGGGACAGGGACCTGTGGAGCACTGAAGCTTTCTTT.

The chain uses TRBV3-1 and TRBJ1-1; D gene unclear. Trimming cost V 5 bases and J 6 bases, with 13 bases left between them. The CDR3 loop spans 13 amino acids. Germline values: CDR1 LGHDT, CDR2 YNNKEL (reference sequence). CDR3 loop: CASSYRSPAEAFF. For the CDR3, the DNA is TGTGCCAGCAGCTATAGGAGTCCCGCTGAAGCTTTCTTT.

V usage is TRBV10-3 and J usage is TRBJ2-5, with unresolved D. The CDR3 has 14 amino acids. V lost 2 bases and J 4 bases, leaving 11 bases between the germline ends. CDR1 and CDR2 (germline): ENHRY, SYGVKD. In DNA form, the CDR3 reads TGTGCCATCAGTGAGAAGGTAGTCTTAGAGACCCAGTACTTC. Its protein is CAISEKVVLETQYF.

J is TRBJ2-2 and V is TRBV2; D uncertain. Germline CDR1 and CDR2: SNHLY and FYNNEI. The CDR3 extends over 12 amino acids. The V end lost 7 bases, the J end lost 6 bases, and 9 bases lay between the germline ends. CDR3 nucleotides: TGTGCCAGCACCGTAGGTGCCGGGGAGCTGTTTTTT. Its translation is CASTVGAGELFF.

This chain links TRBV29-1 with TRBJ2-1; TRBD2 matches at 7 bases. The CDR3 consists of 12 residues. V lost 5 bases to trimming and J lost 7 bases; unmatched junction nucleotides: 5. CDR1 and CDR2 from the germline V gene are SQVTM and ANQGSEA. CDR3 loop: CSVSPGGNEQFF. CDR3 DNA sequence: TGCAGCGTTTCTCCCGGGGGGAATGAGCAGTTCTTC.

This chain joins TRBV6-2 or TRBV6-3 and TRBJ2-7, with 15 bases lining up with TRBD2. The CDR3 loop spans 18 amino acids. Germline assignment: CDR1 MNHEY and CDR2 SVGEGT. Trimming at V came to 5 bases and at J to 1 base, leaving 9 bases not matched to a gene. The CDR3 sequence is CASSAGTSGRRISYEQYF. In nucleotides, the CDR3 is TGTGCCAGCAGTGCCGGGACTAGCGGGAGGAGAATATCCTACGAGCAGTACTTC.